This TCR beta chain appears in the sequencing data of a study of blood T cell repertoires in COVID-19. At the level of the study: Sites in the United States, Italy and Spain provided acute and convalescent COVID-19 samples.

Authors' methods: Estimates of nucleated cell counts were drawn from the amplification of reference gene primers. Sequencing used immunoSEQ multiplex PCR; TCRdb keeps in-frame clones, though not all of them. V and J calls and clone size are given by that table; D and trimming were obtained from the DNA. Seen here are 200,000 to 250,000 clones, 80% to 90% observed once, and the top ten hold under 3.5%. Germline-derived CDR1 and CDR2 are MNHEY and SVGAGI. The V gene end was trimmed by 0 bases and the J gene end by 3 bases; junction bases not matched to a gene: 7. CDR3 length: 16 residues. The chain recombines TRBV6-5 with TRBJ1-2; 7 bases map to TRBD1. This TCR came from a man in his fifties or sixties with active or convalescent COVID-19. Material for sequencing was peripheral blood. In DNA form, the CDR3 reads TGTGCCAGCAGTTACTCGCCTGGACAGGACTACTATGGCTACACCTTC. Translating gives CASSYSPGQDYYGYTF.